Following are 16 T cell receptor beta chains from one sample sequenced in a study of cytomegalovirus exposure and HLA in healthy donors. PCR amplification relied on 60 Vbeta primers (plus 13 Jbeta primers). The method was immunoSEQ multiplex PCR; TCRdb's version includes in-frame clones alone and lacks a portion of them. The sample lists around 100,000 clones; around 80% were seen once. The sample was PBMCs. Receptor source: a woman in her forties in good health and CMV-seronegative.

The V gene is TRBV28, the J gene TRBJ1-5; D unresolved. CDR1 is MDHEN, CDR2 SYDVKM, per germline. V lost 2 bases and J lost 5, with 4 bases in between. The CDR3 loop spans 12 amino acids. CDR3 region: CASSLLDQPQHF. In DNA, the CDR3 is TGTGCCAGCAGTTTACTTGATCAGCCCCAGCATTTT.

CDR3 loop: CASSLEATSSYNEQFF. The CDR3 DNA follows: TGTGCCAGCAGCTTAGAAGCAACTAGCTCCTACAATGAGCAGTTCTTC. The chain carries TRBV7-6 and TRBJ2-1; D possibly corresponds to TRBD2 (5 bases). The CDR3 totals 16 residues. Germline V gene sequence: CDR1 SGHVS, CDR2 FNYEAQ. Trimming cost V 1 base and J 0 bases, with 10 bases left between them. The full variable domain, rest sourced from reference TRBV7-6 and TRBJ2-1, is GAGVSQSPRYKVTKRGQDVALRCDPISGHVSLYWYRQALGQGPEFLTYFNYEAQQDKSGLPNDRFSAERPEGSISTLTIQRTEQRDSAMYRCASSLEATSSYNEQFFGPGTRLTVL.

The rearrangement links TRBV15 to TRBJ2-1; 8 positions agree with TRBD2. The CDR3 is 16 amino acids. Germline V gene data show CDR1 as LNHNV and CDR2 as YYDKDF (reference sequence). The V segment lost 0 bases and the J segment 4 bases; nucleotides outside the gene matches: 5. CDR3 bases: TGTGCCACCAGCAGAGAAGAACGGGGGGGTTACAATGAGCAGTTCTTC. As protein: CATSREERGGYNEQFF.

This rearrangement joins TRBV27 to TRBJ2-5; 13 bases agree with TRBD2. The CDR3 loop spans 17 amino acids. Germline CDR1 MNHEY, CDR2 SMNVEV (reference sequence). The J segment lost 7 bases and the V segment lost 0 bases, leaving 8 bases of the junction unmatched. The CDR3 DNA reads TGTGCCAGCAGTTTATCTAGGACTAGCGGGAGTCGCGGGACCCAGTACTTC. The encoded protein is CASSLSRTSGSRGTQYF.

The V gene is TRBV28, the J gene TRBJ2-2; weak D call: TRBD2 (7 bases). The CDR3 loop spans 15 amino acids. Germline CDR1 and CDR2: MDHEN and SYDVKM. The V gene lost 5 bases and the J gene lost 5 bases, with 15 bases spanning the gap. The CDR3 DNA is TGTGCCAGCAGTCGACAGGCCGGGGGGACCGGGGAGCTGTTTTTT. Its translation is CASSRQAGGTGELFF.

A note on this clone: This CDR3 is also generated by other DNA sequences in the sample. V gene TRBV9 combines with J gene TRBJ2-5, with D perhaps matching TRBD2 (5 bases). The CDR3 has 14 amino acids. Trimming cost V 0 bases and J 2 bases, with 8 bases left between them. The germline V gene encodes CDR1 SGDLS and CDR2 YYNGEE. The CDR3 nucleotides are TGTGCCAGCAGCGTAGGACCGGGACAAGAGACCCAGTACTTC. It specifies CASSVGPGQETQYF. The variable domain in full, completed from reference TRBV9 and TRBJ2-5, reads DSGVTQTPKHLITATGQRVTLRCSPRSGDLSVYWYQQSLDQGLQFLIQYYNGEERAKGNILERFSAQQFPDLHSELNLSSLELGDSALYFCASSVGPGQETQYFGPGTRLLVL.

CDR3 residues: CASTLGLSYNSPLHF. The CDR3 coding sequence is TGTGCCAGTACGCTAGGATTATCCTATAATTCACCCCTCCACTTT. The chain uses TRBV28 and TRBJ1-6; no reliable D call. Germline CDR1 MDHEN, CDR2 SYDVKM. The CDR3 consists of 15 residues. Trimming removed 9 bases at V and 1 base at J, with 13 bases between.

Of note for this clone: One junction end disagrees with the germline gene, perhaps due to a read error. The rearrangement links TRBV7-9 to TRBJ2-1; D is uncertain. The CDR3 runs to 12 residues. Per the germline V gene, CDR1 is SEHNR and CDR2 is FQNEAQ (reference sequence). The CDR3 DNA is TGTTCCAGCAGCTTAAGTCCGGTTGAGCAGTTCTTC. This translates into CSSSLSPVEQFF.

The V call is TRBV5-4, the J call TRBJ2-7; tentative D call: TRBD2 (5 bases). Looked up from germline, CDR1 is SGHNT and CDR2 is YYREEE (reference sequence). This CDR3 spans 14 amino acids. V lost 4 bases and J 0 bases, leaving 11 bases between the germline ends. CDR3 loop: CASSKRTDSYEQYF. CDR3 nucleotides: TGTGCCAGCAGCAAGCGGACGGACTCCTACGAGCAGTACTTC.

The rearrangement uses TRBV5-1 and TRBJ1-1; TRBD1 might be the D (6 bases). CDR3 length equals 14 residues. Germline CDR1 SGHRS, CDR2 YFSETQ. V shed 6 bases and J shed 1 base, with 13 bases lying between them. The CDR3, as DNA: TGCGCCAGCACCCTACAAGGGGGGAACACTGAAGCTTTCTTT. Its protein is CASTLQGGNTEAFF. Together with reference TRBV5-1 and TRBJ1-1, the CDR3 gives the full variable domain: KAGVTQTPRYLIKTRGQQVTLSCSPISGHRSVSWYQQTPGQGLQFLFEYFSETQRNKGNFPGRFSGRQFSNSRSEMNVSTLELGDSALYLCASTLQGGNTEAFFGQGTRLTVV.

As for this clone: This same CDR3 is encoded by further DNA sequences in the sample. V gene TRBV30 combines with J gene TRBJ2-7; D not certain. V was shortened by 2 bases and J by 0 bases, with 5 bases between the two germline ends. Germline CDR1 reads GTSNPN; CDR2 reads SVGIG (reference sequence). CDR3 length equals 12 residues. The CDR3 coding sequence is TGTGCCTGGAGTCCGAGCTCCTACGAGCAGTACTTC. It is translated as CAWSPSSYEQYF. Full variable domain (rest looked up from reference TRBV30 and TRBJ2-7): SQTIHQWPATLVQPVGSPLSLECTVEGTSNPNLYWYRQAAGRGLQLLFYSVGIGQISSEVPQNLSASRPQDRQFILSSKKLLLSDSGFYLCAWSPSSYEQYFGPGTRLTVT.

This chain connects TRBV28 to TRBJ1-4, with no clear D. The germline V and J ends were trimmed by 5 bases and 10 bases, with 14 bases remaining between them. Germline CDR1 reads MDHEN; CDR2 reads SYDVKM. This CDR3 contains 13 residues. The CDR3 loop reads CASSPTRLPKLFF. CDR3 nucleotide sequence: TGTGCCAGCAGTCCGACTAGACTTCCAAAACTGTTTTTT.

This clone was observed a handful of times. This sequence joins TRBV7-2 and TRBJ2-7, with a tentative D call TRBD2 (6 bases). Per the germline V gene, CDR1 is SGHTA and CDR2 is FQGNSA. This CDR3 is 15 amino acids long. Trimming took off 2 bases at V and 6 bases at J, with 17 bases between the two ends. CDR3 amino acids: CASSLTSGEATEQYF. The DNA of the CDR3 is TGTGCCAGCAGCTTAACCTCCGGGGAGGCGACCGAGCAGTACTTC.

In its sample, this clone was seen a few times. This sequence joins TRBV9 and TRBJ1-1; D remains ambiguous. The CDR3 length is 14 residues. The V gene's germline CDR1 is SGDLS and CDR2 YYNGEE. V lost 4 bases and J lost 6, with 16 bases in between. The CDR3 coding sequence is TGTGCCAGCAGCCCTCGTCCATCGCGGGCTGAAGCTTTCTTT. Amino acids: CASSPRPSRAEAFF.

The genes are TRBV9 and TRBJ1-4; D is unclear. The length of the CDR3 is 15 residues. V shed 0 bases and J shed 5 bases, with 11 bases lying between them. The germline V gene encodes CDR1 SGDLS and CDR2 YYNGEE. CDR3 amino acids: CASSVGVYENEKLFF. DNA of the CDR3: TGTGCCAGCAGCGTAGGTGTGTATGAGAATGAAAAACTGTTTTTT.

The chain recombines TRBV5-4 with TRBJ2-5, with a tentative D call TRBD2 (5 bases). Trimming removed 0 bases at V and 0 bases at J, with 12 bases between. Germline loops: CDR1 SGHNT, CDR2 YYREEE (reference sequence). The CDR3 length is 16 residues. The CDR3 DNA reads TGTGCCAGCAGCTTGGCCAGCGGTGAGGACCAAGAGACCCAGTACTTC. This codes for CASSLASGEDQETQYF. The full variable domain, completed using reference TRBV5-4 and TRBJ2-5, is ETGVTQSPTHLIKTRGQQVTLRCSSQSGHNTVSWYQQALGQGPQFIFQYYREEENGRGNFPPRFSGLQFPNYSSELNVNALELDDSALYLCASSLASGEDQETQYFGPGTRLLVL.